This passage covers 3 T cell receptor beta chains from one sample sequenced in a study of early T cells in non-severe SARS-CoV-2 infection. Each CDR3 protein is one row after TCRdb ran MiXCR on the 5' RACE reads. Found here are 55,000 to 70,000 distinct CDR3 sequences, around 9.9% of them singletons; the top ten hold about 6.4%. Sequencing was carried out using whole blood. These receptors originate from an adult who was a healthcare worker with PCR-confirmed SARS-CoV-2 infection or an uninfected control (not recorded which).

This clonotype was found many times. The chain uses TRBV20-1 and TRBJ2-5, with D perhaps being TRBD1 or TRBD2 (5 bases each). The germline V and J ends were trimmed by 2 bases and 5 bases, with 15 bases remaining between them. The CDR3 is made up of 14 amino acids. Germline V gene sequence: CDR1 DFQATT, CDR2 SNEGSKA (reference sequence). The CDR3 loop is CSARLASRAETQYF. The CDR3 DNA reads TGCAGTGCTAGATTAGCTAGCAGGGCCGAGACCCAGTACTTC.

The V and J genes are TRBV12-3 or TRBV12-4 and TRBJ1-6, with 7 bases lining up with TRBD1. The CDR3 runs to 13 residues. V gave up 6 bases and J gave up 8 bases; unmatched junction bases: 4. This CDR3 is CASRYRGYSPLHF. The DNA for the CDR3 is TGTGCCAGCAGATACAGGGGATATTCACCCCTCCACTTT.

A few counts support this clonotype. The genes are TRBV12-3 or TRBV12-4 and TRBJ1-1; D call uncertain. This CDR3 contains 14 residues. V lost 3 bases and J 4 bases, leaving 12 bases between the germline ends. For the CDR3, the DNA is TGTGCCAGCAGTTTGAACCATGGAAGCACTGAAGCTTTCTTT. Its protein is CASSLNHGSTEAFF.